This TCR beta chain was profiled in a study of T cell repertoires in cytomegalovirus infection. TCRdb processed the reads anew with MiXCR; each CDR3 protein has one entry. The sample includes 350,000 to 400,000 distinct CDR3 sequences, nearly 35% of them seen just once. This clonotype was seen a handful of times. Antigen specificity is unknown. The V segment lost 2 bases and the J segment 0 bases; nucleotides outside the gene matches: 1. The germline V gene encodes CDR1 KGHDR and CDR2 SFDVKD. The CDR3 has 16 amino acids. Source: cultured PBMCs, taken from culture after CMV antigen stimulation. The receptor comes from a human donor in good health (CMV status not recorded). Some clones in this sample may be carry-over from other donors' samples. The V call is TRBV24-1, the J call TRBJ2-1, with 9 bases identical to TRBD1. The CDR3 region has the DNA TGTGCCACCAGTGATTCGGGACAGGGCTCCTACAATGAGCAGTTCTTC. It is translated as CATSDSGQGSYNEQFF.